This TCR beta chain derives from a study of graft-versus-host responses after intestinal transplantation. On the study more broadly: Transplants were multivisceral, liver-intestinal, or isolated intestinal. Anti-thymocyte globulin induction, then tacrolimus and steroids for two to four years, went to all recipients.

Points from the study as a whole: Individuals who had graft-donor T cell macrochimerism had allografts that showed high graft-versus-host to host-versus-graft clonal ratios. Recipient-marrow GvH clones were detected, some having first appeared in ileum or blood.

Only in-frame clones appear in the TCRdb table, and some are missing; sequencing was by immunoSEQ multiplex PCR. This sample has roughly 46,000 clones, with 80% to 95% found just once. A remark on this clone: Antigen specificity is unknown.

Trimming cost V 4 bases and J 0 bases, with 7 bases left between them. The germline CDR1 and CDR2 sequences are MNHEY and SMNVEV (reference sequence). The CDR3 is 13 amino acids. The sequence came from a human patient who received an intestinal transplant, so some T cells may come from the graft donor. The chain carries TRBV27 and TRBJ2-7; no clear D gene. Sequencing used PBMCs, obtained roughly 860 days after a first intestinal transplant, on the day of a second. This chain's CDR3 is CASSSIGSYEQYF. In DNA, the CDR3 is TGTGCCAGCAGTTCGATAGGCTCCTACGAGCAGTACTTC.